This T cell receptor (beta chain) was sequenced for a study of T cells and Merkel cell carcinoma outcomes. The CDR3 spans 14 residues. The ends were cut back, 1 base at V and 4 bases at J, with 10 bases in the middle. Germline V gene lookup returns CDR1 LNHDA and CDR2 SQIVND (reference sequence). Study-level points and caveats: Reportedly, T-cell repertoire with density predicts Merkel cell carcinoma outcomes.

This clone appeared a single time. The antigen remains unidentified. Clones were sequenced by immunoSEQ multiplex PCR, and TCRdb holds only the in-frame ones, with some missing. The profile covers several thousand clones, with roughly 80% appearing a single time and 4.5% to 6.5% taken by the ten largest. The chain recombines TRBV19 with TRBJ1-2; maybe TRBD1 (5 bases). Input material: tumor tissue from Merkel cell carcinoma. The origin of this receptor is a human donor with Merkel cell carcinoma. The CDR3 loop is CASSIGSGSYGYTF. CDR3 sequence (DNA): TGTGCCAGTAGTATAGGCTCAGGGTCCTATGGCTACACCTTC.